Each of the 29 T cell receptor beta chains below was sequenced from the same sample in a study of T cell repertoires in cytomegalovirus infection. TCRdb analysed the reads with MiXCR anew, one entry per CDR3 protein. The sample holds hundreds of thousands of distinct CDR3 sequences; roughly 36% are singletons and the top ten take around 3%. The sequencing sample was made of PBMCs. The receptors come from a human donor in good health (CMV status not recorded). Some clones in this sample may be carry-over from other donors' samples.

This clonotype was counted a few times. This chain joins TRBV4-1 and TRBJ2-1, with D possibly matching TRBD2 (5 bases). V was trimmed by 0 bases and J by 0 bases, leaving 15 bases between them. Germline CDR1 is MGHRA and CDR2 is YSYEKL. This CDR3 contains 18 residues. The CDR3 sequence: CASSQDQERRRSYNEQFF. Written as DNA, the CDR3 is TGCGCCAGCAGCCAAGACCAGGAGCGGCGGCGCTCCTACAATGAGCAGTTCTTC.

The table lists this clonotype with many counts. The CDR3 sequence is CASSLQGLNTGELFF. The CDR3 DNA reads as TGTGCCAGCAGTCTACAGGGTTTGAACACCGGGGAGCTGTTTTTT. The chain uses TRBV27 and TRBJ2-2; a possible D gene is TRBD1 (6 bases). This CDR3 contains 15 residues. Between the trimmed V and J ends, which lost 5 bases and 1 base, there was a span of 11 bases. CDR1 is MNHEY, CDR2 SMNVEV, per germline (reference sequence).

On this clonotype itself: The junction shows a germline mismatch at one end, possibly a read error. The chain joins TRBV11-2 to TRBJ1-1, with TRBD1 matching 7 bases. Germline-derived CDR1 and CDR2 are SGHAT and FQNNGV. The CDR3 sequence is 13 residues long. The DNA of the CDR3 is TGTGCCAGCAGCTTAGTTGGGGACAGTGAAGATTTCTTT. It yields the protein CASSLVGDSEDFF.

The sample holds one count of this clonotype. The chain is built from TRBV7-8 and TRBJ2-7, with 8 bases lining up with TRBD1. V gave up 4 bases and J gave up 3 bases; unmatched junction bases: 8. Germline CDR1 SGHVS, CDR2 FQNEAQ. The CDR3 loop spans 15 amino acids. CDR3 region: CASSSQTGAGYEQYF. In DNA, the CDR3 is TGTGCCAGCAGCTCACAGACAGGGGCGGGCTACGAGCAGTACTTC.

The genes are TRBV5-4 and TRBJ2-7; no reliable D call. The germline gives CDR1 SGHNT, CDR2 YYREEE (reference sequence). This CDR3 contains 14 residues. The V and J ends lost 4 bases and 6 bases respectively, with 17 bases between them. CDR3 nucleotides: TGTGCCAGCAGCCCCCAGGACCCTGCTGGCGAGCAGTACTTC. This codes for CASSPQDPAGEQYF.

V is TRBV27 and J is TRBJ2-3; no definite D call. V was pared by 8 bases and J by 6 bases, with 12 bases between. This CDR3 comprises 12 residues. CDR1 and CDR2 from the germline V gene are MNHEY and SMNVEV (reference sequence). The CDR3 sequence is CASRAPLDTQYF. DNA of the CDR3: TGTGCCAGCCGGGCACCGTTGGATACGCAGTATTTT.

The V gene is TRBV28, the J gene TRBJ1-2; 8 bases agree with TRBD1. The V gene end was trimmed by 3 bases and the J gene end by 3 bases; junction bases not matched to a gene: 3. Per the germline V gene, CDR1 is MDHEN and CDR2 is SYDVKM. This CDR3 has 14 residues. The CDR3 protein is CASSFLDRDYGYTF. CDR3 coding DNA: TGTGCCAGCAGTTTTCTGGACAGGGACTATGGCTACACCTTC.

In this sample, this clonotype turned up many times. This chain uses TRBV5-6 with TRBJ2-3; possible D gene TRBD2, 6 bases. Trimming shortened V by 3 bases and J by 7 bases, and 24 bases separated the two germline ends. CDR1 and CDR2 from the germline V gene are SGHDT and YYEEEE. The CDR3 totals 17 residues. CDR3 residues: CASSSLGWRGGPNTQYF. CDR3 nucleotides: TGTGCCAGCAGCTCCCTTGGTTGGCGGGGCGGCCCAAATACGCAGTATTTT.

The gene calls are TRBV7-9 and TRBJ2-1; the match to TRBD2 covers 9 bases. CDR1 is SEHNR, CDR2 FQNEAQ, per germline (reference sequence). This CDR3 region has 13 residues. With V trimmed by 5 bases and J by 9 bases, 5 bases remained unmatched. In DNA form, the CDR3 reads TGTGCCAGCAGCGCGCTAGCGGGATTTGAGCAGTTCTTC. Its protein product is CASSALAGFEQFF.

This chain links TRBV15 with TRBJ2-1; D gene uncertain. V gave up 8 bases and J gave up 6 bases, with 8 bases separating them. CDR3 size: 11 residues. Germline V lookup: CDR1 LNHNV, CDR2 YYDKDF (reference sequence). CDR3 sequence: CATGFGNEQFF. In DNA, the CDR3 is TGTGCCACCGGTTTTGGCAATGAGCAGTTCTTC.

CDR3 loop: CSASQYDRENSPLHF. CDR3 DNA: TGCAGTGCTAGTCAATATGACAGGGAGAATTCACCCCTCCACTTT. The chain has TRBV20-1 and TRBJ1-6; 7 nucleotides match TRBD1. CDR3 size: 15 residues. Trimming at V came to 3 bases and at J to 7 bases, leaving 9 bases not matched to a gene. Germline CDR1 DFQATT, CDR2 SNEGSKA (reference sequence).

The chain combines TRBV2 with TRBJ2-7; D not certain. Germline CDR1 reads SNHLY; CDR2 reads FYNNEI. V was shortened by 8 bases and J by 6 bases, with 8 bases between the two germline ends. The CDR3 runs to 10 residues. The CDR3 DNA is TGTGCCAGCTATTCAGTCGAGCAGTACTTC. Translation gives CASYSVEQYF.

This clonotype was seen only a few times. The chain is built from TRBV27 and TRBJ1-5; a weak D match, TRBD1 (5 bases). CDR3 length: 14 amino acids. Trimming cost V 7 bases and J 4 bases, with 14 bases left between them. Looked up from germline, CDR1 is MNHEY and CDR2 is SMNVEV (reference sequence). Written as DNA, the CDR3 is TGTGCCAGCATTGAAGGGGAGGTTAATCAGCCCCAGCATTTT. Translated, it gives CASIEGEVNQPQHF.

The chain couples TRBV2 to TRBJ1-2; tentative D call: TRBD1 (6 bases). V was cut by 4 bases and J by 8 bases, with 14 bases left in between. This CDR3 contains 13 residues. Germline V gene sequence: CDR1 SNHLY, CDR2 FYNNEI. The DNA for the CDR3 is TGTGCCAGCAGTGTTAGGGGGGCGACGGGCTACACCTTC. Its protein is CASSVRGATGYTF.

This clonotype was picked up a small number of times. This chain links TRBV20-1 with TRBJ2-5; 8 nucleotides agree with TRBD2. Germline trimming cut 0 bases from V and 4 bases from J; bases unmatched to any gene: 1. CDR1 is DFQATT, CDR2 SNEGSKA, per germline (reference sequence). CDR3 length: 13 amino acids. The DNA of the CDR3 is TGCAGTGCTAGAGACGGGACTAGAGAGACCCAGTACTTC. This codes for CSARDGTRETQYF.

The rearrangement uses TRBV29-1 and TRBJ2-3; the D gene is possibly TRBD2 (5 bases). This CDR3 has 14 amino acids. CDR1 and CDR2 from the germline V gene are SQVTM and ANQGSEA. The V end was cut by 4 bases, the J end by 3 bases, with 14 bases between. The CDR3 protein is CSVALSPGTDTQYF. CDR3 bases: TGCAGCGTTGCTCTCTCCCCGGGAACAGATACGCAGTATTTT.

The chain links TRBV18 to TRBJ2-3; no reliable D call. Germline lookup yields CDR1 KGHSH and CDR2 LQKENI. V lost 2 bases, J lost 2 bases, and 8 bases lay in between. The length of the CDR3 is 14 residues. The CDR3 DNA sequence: TGTGCCAGCTCACCAGCCGCGCACACAGATACGCAGTATTTT. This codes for CASSPAAHTDTQYF.

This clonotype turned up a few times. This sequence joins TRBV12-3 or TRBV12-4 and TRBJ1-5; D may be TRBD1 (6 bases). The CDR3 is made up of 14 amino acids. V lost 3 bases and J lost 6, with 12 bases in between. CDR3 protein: CASSFEGGVQPQHF. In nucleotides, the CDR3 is TGTGCCAGCAGTTTTGAGGGGGGGGTTCAGCCCCAGCATTTT.

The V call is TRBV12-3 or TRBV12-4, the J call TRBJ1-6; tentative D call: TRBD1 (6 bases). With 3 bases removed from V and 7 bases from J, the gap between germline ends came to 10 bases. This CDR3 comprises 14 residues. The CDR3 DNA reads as TGTGCCAGCAGTTTTGACAGGTCAAATTCACCCCTCCACTTT. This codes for CASSFDRSNSPLHF.

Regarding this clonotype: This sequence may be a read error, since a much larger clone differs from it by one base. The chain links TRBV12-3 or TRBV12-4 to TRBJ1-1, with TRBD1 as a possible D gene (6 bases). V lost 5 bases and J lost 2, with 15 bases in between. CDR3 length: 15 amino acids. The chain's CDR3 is CASSRPGGVNTEAFF. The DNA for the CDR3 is TGTGCCAGCAGTAGGCCGGGGGGCGTCAACACTGAAGCTTTCTTT.

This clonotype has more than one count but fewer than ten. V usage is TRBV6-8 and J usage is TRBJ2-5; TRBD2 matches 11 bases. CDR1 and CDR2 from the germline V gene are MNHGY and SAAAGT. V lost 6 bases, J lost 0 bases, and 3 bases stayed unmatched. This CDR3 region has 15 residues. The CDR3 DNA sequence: TGTGCCAGCAGGAGGACTAGCGGGTACCAAGAGACCCAGTACTTC. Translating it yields CASRRTSGYQETQYF.

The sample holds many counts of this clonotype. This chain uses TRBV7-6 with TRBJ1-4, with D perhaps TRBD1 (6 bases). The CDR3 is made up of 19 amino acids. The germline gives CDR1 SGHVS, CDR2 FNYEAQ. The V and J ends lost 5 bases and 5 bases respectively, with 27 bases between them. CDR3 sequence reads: CASSQSFPVTGGENEKLFF. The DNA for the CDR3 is TGTGCCAGCAGCCAGAGTTTTCCGGTGACAGGAGGGGAAAATGAAAAACTGTTTTTT.

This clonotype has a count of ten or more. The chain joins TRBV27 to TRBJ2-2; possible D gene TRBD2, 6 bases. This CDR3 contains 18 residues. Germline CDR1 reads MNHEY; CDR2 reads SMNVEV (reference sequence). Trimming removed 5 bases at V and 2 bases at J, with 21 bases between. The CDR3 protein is CASSPNGQAGRNTGELFF. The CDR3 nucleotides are TGTGCCAGCAGTCCCAATGGGCAGGCGGGAAGAAACACCGGGGAGCTGTTTTTT.

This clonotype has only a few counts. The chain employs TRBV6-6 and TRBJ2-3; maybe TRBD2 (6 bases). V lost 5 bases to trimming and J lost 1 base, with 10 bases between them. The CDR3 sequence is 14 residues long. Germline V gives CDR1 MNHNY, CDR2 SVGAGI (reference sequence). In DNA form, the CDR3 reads TGTGCCAGCAGTGGGCCGGGGGGCACAGATACGCAGTATTTT. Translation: CASSGPGGTDTQYF.

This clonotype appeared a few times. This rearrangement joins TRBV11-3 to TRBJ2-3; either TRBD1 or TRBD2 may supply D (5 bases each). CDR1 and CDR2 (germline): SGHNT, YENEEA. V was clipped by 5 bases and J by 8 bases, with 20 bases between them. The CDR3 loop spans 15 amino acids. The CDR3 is CASSTPSPGPTTQYF. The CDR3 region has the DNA TGTGCCAGCAGCACCCCGTCCCCGGGACCAACTACGCAGTATTTT. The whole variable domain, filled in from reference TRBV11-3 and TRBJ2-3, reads EAGVVQSPRYKIIEKKQPVAFWCNPISGHNTLYWYLQNLGQGPELLIRYENEEAVDDSQLPKDRFSAERLKGVDSTLKIQPAELGDSAVYLCASSTPSPGPTTQYFGPGTRLTVL.

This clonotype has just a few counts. CDR3 DNA sequence: TGTGCCAGCAGCCAGAAGTCAGGGGCTACTGGCTACACCTTC. Translation: CASSQKSGATGYTF. The chain links TRBV3-1 to TRBJ1-2; D is perhaps TRBD1 (6 bases). CDR3 length: 14 amino acids. CDR1 and CDR2 from the germline V gene are LGHDT and YNNKEL (reference sequence). Trimming took 3 bases from V and 7 from J, leaving 15 bases between them.

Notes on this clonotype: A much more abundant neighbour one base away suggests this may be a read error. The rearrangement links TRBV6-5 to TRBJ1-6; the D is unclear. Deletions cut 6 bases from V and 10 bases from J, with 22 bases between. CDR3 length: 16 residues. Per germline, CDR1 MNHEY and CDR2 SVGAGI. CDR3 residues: CASSHRAGMRSSPLHF. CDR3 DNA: TGTGCCAGCAGCCACAGAGCGGGGATGAGAAGCTCACCCCTCCACTTT.

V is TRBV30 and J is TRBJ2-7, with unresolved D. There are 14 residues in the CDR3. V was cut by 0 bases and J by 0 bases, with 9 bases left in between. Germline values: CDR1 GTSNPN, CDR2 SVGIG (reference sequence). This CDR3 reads CAWSVLLGSYEQYF. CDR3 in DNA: TGTGCCTGGAGTGTACTTCTCGGCTCCTACGAGCAGTACTTC.

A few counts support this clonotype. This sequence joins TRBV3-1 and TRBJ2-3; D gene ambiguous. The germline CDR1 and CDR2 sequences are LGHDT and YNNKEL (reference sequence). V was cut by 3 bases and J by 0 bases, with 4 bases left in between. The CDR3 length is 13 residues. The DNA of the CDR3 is TGTGCCAGCAGCCACCGTAGCACAGATACGCAGTATTTT. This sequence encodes CASSHRSTDTQYF.